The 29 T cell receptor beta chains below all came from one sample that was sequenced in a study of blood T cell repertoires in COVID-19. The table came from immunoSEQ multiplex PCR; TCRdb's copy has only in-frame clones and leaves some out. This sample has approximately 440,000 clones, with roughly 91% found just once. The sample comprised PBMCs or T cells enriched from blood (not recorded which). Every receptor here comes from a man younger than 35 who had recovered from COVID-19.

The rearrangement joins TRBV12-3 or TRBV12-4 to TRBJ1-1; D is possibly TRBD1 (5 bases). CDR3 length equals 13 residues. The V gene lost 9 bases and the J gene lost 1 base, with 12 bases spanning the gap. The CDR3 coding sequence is TGTGCCAGTCAGGGACTCACGAACACTGAAGCTTTCTTT. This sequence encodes CASQGLTNTEAFF.

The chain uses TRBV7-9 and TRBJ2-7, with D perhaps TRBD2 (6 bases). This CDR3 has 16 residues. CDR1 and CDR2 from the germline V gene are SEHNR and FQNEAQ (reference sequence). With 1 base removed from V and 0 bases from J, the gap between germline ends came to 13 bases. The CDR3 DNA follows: TGTGCCAGCAGCTTAGTAGGTGCGGGAAGCTCCTACGAGCAGTACTTC. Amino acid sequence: CASSLVGAGSSYEQYF.

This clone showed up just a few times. The CDR3 sequence: CASSRSGGRYEQYF. CDR3 DNA: TGTGCCAGCAGCAGGTCGGGAGGTCGGTACGAGCAGTACTTC. The chain joins TRBV5-6 to TRBJ2-7; 7 positions match TRBD2. Germline V gene lookup returns CDR1 SGHDT and CDR2 YYEEEE. The CDR3 covers 14 residues. With V trimmed by 4 bases and J by 4 bases, 8 bases remained unmatched.

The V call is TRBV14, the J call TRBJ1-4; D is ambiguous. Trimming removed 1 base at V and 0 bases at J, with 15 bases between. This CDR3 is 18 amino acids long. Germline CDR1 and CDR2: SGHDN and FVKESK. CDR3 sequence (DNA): TGTGCCAGCAGCCAAGTTGTGCAGCACAGTGCAACTAATGAAAAACTGTTTTTT. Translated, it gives CASSQVVQHSATNEKLFF.

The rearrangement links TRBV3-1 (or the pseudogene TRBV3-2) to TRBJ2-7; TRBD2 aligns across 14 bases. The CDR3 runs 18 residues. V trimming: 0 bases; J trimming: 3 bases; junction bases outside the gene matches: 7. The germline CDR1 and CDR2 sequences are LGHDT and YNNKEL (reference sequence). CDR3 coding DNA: TGTGCCAGCAGCCAAGATTATTTTGGGACTAGCGGGAGCTACGAGCAGTACTTC. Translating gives CASSQDYFGTSGSYEQYF.

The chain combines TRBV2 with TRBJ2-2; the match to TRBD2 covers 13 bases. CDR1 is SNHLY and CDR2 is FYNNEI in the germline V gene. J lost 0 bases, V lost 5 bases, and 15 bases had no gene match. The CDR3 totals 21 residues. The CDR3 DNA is TGTGCCAGCAGTACACGCGAAAAAGGGACTAGCGGGGACGCGAACACCGGGGAGCTGTTTTTT. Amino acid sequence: CASSTREKGTSGDANTGELFF.

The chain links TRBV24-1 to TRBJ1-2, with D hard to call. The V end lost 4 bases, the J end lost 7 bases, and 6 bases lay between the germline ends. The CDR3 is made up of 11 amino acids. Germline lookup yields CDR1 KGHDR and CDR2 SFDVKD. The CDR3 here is CATSEDSGYTF. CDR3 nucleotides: TGTGCCACCAGTGAGGACTCTGGCTACACCTTC.

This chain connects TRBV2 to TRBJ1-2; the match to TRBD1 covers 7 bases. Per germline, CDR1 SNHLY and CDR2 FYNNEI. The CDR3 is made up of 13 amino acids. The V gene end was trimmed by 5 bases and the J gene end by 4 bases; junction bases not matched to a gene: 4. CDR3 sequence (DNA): TGTGCCAGCAGTCGCCCAGGGGGCTATGGCTACACCTTC. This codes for CASSRPGGYGYTF.

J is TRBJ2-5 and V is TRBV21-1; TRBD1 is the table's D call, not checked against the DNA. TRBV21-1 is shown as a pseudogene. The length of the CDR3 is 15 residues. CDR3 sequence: CASSANGTGGSSQYF. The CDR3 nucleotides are TGTGCCAGCAGCGCAAACGGTACAGGGGGATCATCCCAGTACTTC.

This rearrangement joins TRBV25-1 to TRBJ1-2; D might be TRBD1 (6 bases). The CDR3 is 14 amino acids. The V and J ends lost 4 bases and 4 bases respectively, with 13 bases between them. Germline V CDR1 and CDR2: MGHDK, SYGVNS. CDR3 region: CASSGLTGTYGYTF. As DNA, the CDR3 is TGTGCCAGCAGTGGTTTAACAGGGACCTATGGCTACACCTTC.

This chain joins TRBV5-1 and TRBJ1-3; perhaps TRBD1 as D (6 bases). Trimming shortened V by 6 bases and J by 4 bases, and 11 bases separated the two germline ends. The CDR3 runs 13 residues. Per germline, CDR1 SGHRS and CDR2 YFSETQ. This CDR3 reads CASTTGSGNTIYF. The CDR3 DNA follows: TGCGCCAGCACTACAGGGTCGGGAAACACCATATATTTT.

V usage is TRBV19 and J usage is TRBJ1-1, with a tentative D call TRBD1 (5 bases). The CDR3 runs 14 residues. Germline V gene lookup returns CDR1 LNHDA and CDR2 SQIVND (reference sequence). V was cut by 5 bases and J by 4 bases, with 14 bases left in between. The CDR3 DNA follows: TGTGCCAGTAGTTTTCACTCAGGGTCCACTGAAGCTTTCTTT. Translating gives CASSFHSGSTEAFF.

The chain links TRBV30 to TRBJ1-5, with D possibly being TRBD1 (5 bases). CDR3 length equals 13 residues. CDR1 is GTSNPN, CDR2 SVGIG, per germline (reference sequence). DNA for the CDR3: TGTGCTTGGGGCGGGGTTAGCAATCAGCCCCAGCATTTT. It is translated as CAWGGVSNQPQHF.

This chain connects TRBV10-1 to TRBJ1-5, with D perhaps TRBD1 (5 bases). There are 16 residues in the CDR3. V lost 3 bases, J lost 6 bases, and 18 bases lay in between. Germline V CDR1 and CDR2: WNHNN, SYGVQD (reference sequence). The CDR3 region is CASSDIDTQGSQPQHF. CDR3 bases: TGCGCCAGCAGTGATATAGATACTCAGGGTAGTCAGCCCCAGCATTTT.

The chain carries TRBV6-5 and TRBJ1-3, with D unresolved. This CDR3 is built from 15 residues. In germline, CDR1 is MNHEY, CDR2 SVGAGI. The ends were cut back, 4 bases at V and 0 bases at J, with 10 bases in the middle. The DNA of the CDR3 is TGTGCCAGCAGTTCACGGAGCTACTCTGGAAACACCATATATTTT. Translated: CASSSRSYSGNTIYF.

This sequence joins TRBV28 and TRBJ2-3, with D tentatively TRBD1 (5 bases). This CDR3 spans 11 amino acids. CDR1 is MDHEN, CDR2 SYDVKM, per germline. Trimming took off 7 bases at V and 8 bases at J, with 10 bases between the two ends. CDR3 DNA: TGTGCCAGCACTCTTAGGGGTACGCAGTATTTT. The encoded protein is CASTLRGTQYF.

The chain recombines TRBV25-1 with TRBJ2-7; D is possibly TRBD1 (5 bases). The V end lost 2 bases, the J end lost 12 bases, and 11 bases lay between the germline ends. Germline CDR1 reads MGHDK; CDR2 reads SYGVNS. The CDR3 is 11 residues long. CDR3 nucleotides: TGTGCCAGCAGTGAAAATAGGGGTAGGTACTTC. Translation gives CASSENRGRYF.

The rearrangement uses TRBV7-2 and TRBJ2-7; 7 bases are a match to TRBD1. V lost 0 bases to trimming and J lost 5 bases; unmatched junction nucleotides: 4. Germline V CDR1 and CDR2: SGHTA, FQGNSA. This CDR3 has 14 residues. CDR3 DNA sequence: TGTGCCAGCAGCTTAGCAGGGACAGTGGACGAGCAGTACTTC. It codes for CASSLAGTVDEQYF.

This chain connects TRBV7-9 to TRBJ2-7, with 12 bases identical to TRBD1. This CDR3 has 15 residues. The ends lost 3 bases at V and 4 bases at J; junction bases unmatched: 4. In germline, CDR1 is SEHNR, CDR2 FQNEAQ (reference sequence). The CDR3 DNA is TGTGCCAGCAGCTTGGGGACAGGGGGCGGGTACGAGCAGTACTTC. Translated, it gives CASSLGTGGGYEQYF.

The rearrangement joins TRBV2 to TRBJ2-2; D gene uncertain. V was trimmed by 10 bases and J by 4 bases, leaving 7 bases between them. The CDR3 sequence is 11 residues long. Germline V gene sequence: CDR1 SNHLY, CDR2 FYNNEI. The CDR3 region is CATRGTGELFF. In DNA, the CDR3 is TGTGCCACCCGAGGCACCGGGGAGCTGTTTTTT.

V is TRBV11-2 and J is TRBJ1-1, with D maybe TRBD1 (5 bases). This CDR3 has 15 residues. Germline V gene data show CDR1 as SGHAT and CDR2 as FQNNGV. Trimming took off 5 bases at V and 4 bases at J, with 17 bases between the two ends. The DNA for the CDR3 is TGTGCCAGCAGCATCCGACGGAGGGGTGGCACTGAAGCTTTCTTT. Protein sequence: CASSIRRRGGTEAFF.

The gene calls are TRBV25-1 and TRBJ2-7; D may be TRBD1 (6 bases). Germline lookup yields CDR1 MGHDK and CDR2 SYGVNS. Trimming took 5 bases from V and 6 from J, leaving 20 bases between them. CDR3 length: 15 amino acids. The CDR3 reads CASSSSGAARTEQYF. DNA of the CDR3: TGTGCCAGCAGTTCTTCAGGGGCCGCGCGGACCGAGCAGTACTTC.

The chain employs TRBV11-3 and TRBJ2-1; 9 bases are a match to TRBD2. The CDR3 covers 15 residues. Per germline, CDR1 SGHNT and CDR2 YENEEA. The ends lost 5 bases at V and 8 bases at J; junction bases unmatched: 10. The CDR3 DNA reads TGTGCCAGCAGCAATCGACTAGCGGAAGGCGATGAGCAGTTCTTC. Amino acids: CASSNRLAEGDEQFF.

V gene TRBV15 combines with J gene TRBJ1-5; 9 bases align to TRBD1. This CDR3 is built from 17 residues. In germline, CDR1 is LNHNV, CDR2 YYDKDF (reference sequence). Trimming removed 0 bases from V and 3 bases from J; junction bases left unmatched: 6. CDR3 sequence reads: CATSRDSGTGINQPQHF. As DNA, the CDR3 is TGTGCCACCAGCAGAGATTCCGGGACAGGGATCAATCAGCCCCAGCATTTT. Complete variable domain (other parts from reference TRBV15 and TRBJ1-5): DAMVIQNPRYQVTQFGKPVTLSCSQTLNHNVMYWYQQKSSQAPKLLFHYYDKDFNNEADTPDNFQSRRPNTSFCFLDIRSPGLGDTAMYLCATSRDSGTGINQPQHFGDGTRLSIL.

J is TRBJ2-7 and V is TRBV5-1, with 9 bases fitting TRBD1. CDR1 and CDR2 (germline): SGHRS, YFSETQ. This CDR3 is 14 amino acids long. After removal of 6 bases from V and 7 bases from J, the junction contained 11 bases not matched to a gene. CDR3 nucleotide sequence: TGCGCCAGCAACCCCGGCGGGACAGGGCGGGAGCAGTACTTC. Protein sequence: CASNPGGTGREQYF.

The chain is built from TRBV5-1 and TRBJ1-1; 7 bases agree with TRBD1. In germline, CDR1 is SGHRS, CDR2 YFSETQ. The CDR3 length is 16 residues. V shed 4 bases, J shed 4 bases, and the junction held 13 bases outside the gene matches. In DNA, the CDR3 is TGCGCCAGCAGCGGAACAGGGGTTAGGGTTGTCACTGAAGCTTTCTTT. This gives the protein CASSGTGVRVVTEAFF.

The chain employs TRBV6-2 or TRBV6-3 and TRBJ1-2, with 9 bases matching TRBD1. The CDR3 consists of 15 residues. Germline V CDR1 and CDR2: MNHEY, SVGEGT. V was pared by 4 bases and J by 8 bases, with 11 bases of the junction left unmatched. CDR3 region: CASSSRLTGTGGYTF. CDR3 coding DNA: TGTGCCAGCAGTTCGAGACTGACCGGGACAGGGGGCTACACCTTC.

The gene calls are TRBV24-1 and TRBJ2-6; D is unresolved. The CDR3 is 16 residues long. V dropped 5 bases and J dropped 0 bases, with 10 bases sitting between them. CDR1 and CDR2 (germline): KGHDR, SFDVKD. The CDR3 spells CATSVRRISGANVLTF. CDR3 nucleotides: TGTGCCACCAGTGTTCGGCGGATCTCTGGGGCCAACGTCCTGACTTTC.

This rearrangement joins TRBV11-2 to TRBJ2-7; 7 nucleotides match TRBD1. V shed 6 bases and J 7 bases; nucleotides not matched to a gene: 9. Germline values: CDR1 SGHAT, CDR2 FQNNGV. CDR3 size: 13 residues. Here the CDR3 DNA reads TGTGCCAGCAGACAGACAGGGCCCGGGGAGCAGTACTTC. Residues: CASRQTGPGEQYF.